The rows below give T cell receptor beta chains drawn from one sample of a study of post-analysis software for immune sequencing data. MiXCR, run by TCRdb on the PCR reads, gives a single entry per CDR3 protein. The sample includes roughly 600,000 distinct CDR3 sequences, roughly 47% of them seen just once. Sequenced sample: blood. The receptors here all came from a girl aged 10 to 17 with multiple sclerosis. Each CDR3 is given without its conserved first and last residue.

V gene	J gene	CDR3 protein
TRBV7-8	TRBJ2-1	ASSLARRTYNEQF
TRBV12-3/TRBV12-4	TRBJ2-5	ASSSSGEGGTQY
TRBV7-9	TRBJ2-1	AGYREASYNEQF
TRBV6-1	TRBJ1-4	ASREHSGKLF
TRBV4-1	TRBJ1-2	ASSQVFPGQGTYGYT
TRBV19	TRBJ2-1	ASMPTGTSYNEQF
TRBV6-6	TRBJ1-1	ASSYSDRGTAF
TRBV20-1	TRBJ1-1	SARKRERNTEAF
TRBV12-3/TRBV12-4	TRBJ2-5	ASSVTRIQETQY
TRBV4-1	TRBJ2-2	ASSQVAGMNTGELF
TRBV7-9	TRBJ2-7	ASSRGLWRSSYEQY
TRBV10-3	TRBJ2-1	AISDINAPSKSNEQF
TRBV12-3/TRBV12-4	TRBJ2-5	ASSPTVRRETQY
TRBV24-1	TRBJ2-3	ATRAAGNPTDTQY
TRBV6-6	TRBJ2-7	ASRVGDPSYEQY
TRBV4-1	TRBJ1-1	ASSQTPNTEAF
TRBV5-1	TRBJ2-7	ASQLRPGLDEQY
TRBV4-1	TRBJ2-6	ASSQGGEGTPGANVLT
TRBV21-1	TRBJ2-4	ASSPLAGRDRAKNIQY
TRBV11-2	TRBJ1-6	ASSLRVSSYNSPLH
TRBV29-1	TRBJ1-2	SVVQGPNYGYT
TRBV7-3	TRBJ2-1	ASSLTSGRNEQF
TRBV6-5	TRBJ2-1	ASSPGRSSYNEQF
TRBV7-9	TRBJ2-5	ASSSGVRRETQY
TRBV29-1	TRBJ2-1	SVVISGRVYEQF
TRBV7-9	TRBJ2-1	ASSLVSGGRNEQF
TRBV5-1	TRBJ2-5	ASSLTGTSEGTQY
TRBV6-4	TRBJ2-1	ASSDTGLVGTEQF
TRBV7-6	TRBJ1-4	ASSLYSTVDGSNEKLF
TRBV20-1	TRBJ1-5	SGRQGSSNQPQH
TRBV12-3/TRBV12-4	TRBJ2-7	ASSPPKHEQY
TRBV7-6	TRBJ2-5	ASSLTTGAETQY
TRBV6-1	TRBJ1-5	ASSDFSNQPQH
TRBV18	TRBJ1-2	ASSPGQGARYGYT
TRBV20-1	TRBJ2-4	SASIPGDLKNIQY
TRBV5-1	TRBJ2-1	ASSLRPLSSYNEQF
TRBV7-2	TRBJ2-7	ASSLTSGEPYEQY
TRBV7-3	TRBJ2-5	ASSLTLGEGDQY
TRBV12-3/TRBV12-4	TRBJ1-2	ASSPRTGGGYGYT
TRBV7-6	TRBJ1-5	ASSLTDNQPQH